This is a list of T cell receptor beta chains from one sample in a study of CD8 T cells in Susac syndrome. One entry per CDR3 protein results from TCRdb running MiXCR on the immunoSEQ multiplex PCR reads. Among about 280,000 distinct CDR3 sequences, 85% were seen once, and the ten largest hold 0.11%. The source material was CD8+ T cells from PBMCs. Receptors were obtained from a human donor with multiple sclerosis. Both conserved end residues are part of each CDR3. Fields, in order: V gene, J gene, D gene, clone size, CDR3 DNA, CDR3 protein. The D gene is left open where the match is weak. The size of a clone is reported for some rows only, either as once, few or many, or as a class for expanded clones.

v_call: TRBV13; j_call: TRBJ2-7; d_call: TRBD1; clone_size: .; cdr3_nt: TGTGCCAGCAGCACTGACAGGGCCGACGAGCAGTACTTC; cdr3_aa: CASSTDRADEQYF
v_call: TRBV9; j_call: TRBJ1-1; d_call: .; clone_size: .; cdr3_nt: TGTGCCAGCAGCGTAGATCAGGGTTGGACTGAAGCTTTCTTT; cdr3_aa: CASSVDQGWTEAFF
v_call: TRBV27; j_call: TRBJ1-6; d_call: .; clone_size: .; cdr3_nt: TGTGCCAGCAGTTCGGGACTAAGCTCCTATAATTCACCCCTCCACTTT; cdr3_aa: CASSSGLSSYNSPLHF
v_call: TRBV5-1; j_call: TRBJ2-7; d_call: .; clone_size: .; cdr3_nt: TGCGCCAGCAGCTTGGCCGGAAAGGCGAGAGAGCAGTACTTC; cdr3_aa: CASSLAGKAREQYF
v_call: TRBV28; j_call: TRBJ1-1; d_call: TRBD1; clone_size: .; cdr3_nt: TGTGCCAGCAGTTTCTCCCGGGACAGGGATTGGCCCACTGAAGCTTTCTTT; cdr3_aa: CASSFSRDRDWPTEAFF
v_call: TRBV14; j_call: TRBJ2-1; d_call: TRBD1; clone_size: once; cdr3_nt: TGTGCCAGCAGCCTTTTGGGGACAGGGTACAATGAGCAGTTCTTC; cdr3_aa: CASSLLGTGYNEQFF
v_call: TRBV7-3; j_call: TRBJ2-7; d_call: .; clone_size: .; cdr3_nt: TGTGCCAGCAGCCCGTCGACATCCCAGGGATACTACGAGCAGTACTTC; cdr3_aa: CASSPSTSQGYYEQYF
v_call: TRBV7-9; j_call: TRBJ2-7; d_call: TRBD1; clone_size: .; cdr3_nt: TGTGCCAGCACCCCTCGACAGGGCGGGCAGTACTTC; cdr3_aa: CASTPRQGGQYF
v_call: TRBV30; j_call: TRBJ1-5; d_call: .; clone_size: .; cdr3_nt: TGTGCCTGGAGTGTCCCTATTAGCAATCAGCCCCAGCATTTT; cdr3_aa: CAWSVPISNQPQHF
v_call: TRBV7-9; j_call: TRBJ2-1; d_call: .; clone_size: .; cdr3_nt: TGTGCCAGCAGCTTTGTAGCGTATGAGCAGTTCTTC; cdr3_aa: CASSFVAYEQFF
v_call: TRBV27; j_call: TRBJ2-7; d_call: .; clone_size: few; cdr3_nt: TGTGCCAGCAGCTACCGACCACCCAATCCCTACGAGCAGTACTTC; cdr3_aa: CASSYRPPNPYEQYF
v_call: TRBV27; j_call: TRBJ2-1; d_call: .; clone_size: .; cdr3_nt: TGTGCCAGCAGTCCCCGGAGTGGGGTAGCCGGAGCGAACGAGCAGTTCTTC; cdr3_aa: CASSPRSGVAGANEQFF
v_call: TRBV29-1; j_call: TRBJ2-1; d_call: TRBD2; clone_size: .; cdr3_nt: TGCAGCGTTCACCTAGCGGGAGGGCAAGAGCAGTTCTTC; cdr3_aa: CSVHLAGGQEQFF
v_call: TRBV27; j_call: TRBJ1-5; d_call: .; clone_size: .; cdr3_nt: TGTGCCAGCAGTTTAATAGGGAGCAATCAGCCCCAGCATTTT; cdr3_aa: CASSLIGSNQPQHF
v_call: TRBV12-5; j_call: TRBJ2-1; d_call: TRBD2; clone_size: .; cdr3_nt: TGTGCTAGTGGTTTGGTACTTAGCGGGAGCCTGCACAATGAGCAGTTCTTC; cdr3_aa: CASGLVLSGSLHNEQFF
v_call: TRBV6-1; j_call: TRBJ2-3; d_call: .; clone_size: few; cdr3_nt: TGTGCCAGCAGTGAACACATGGTAAACACAGATACGCAGTATTTT; cdr3_aa: CASSEHMVNTDTQYF
v_call: TRBV30; j_call: TRBJ1-6; d_call: TRBD1; clone_size: .; cdr3_nt: TGTGCCTGGAGCCCCGGGACAGGGCCTTCACCCCTCCACTTT; cdr3_aa: CAWSPGTGPSPLHF
v_call: TRBV12-5; j_call: TRBJ2-1; d_call: TRBD2; clone_size: .; cdr3_nt: TGTGCTAGTGGTTTGGGCGGGGGTTACAATGAGCAGTTCTTC; cdr3_aa: CASGLGGGYNEQFF
v_call: TRBV7-8; j_call: TRBJ2-1; d_call: TRBD2; clone_size: .; cdr3_nt: TGTGCCAGCAGCATTCTACTAGCGGGAGTCTACAATGAGCAGTTCTTC; cdr3_aa: CASSILLAGVYNEQFF
v_call: TRBV28; j_call: TRBJ1-1; d_call: TRBD1; clone_size: .; cdr3_nt: TGTGCCAGCAGTTCACAGGGGAGGATCACTGAAGCTTTCTTT; cdr3_aa: CASSSQGRITEAFF
v_call: TRBV12-5; j_call: TRBJ2-5; d_call: .; clone_size: .; cdr3_nt: TGTGCTAGTGGTTTGGGTGGCCAAGAGACCCAGTACTTC; cdr3_aa: CASGLGGQETQYF
v_call: TRBV6-1; j_call: TRBJ2-7; d_call: .; clone_size: .; cdr3_nt: TGTGCCACAGCTCGACAGGTCAGCTCCTACGAGCAGTACTTC; cdr3_aa: CATARQVSSYEQYF
v_call: TRBV4-1; j_call: TRBJ2-1; d_call: TRBD2; clone_size: .; cdr3_nt: TGCGCCAGCAGCCAGGGACTAGCGGAAGACAATGAGCAGTTCTTC; cdr3_aa: CASSQGLAEDNEQFF
v_call: TRBV19; j_call: TRBJ2-2; d_call: TRBD2; clone_size: .; cdr3_nt: TGTGCCAGTAGTCCGACTAGCGCTACCGGGGAGCTGTTTTTT; cdr3_aa: CASSPTSATGELFF
v_call: TRBV24-1; j_call: TRBJ2-2; d_call: .; clone_size: .; cdr3_nt: TGTGCCACCAGTGACTCCGACAGTCTACTGTTTTTT; cdr3_aa: CATSDSDSLLFF
v_call: TRBV28; j_call: TRBJ2-3; d_call: TRBD2; clone_size: .; cdr3_nt: TGTGCCAGCAGTTCCACAAGGGAGGGGCAGAAAGATACGCAGTATTTT; cdr3_aa: CASSSTREGQKDTQYF
v_call: TRBV5-1; j_call: TRBJ1-5; d_call: .; clone_size: .; cdr3_nt: TGCGCCAGCAGCCGGGCTCAAAGGCGGCAGCCCCAGCATTTT; cdr3_aa: CASSRAQRRQPQHF
v_call: TRBV5-4; j_call: TRBJ2-7; d_call: .; clone_size: .; cdr3_nt: TGTGCCAGCAGCTTGGGTAGGGGCGCCCACTACGAGCAGTACTTC; cdr3_aa: CASSLGRGAHYEQYF
v_call: TRBV7-9; j_call: TRBJ2-2; d_call: .; clone_size: .; cdr3_nt: TGTGCCAGCAGCTTAGTCCAGGTCGGGGAGCTGTTTTTT; cdr3_aa: CASSLVQVGELFF
v_call: TRBV19; j_call: TRBJ1-5; d_call: TRBD1; clone_size: .; cdr3_nt: TGTGCCAGTAGTAACCCGGGACAGGGAGTGAGCAATCAGCCCCAGCATTTT; cdr3_aa: CASSNPGQGVSNQPQHF
v_call: TRBV6-5; j_call: TRBJ2-3; d_call: .; clone_size: .; cdr3_nt: TGTGCCAGCAGTTACTCGAGGGCTACCACAGATACGCAGTATTTT; cdr3_aa: CASSYSRATTDTQYF
v_call: TRBV4-2; j_call: TRBJ2-3; d_call: .; clone_size: .; cdr3_nt: TGTGCCAGCAGCCAGGGCTCGGATACGCAGTATTTT; cdr3_aa: CASSQGSDTQYF
v_call: TRBV3-1; j_call: TRBJ1-5; d_call: .; clone_size: .; cdr3_nt: TGTGCCAGCAGCCAACCAGGGGATCAGCCCCAGCATTTT; cdr3_aa: CASSQPGDQPQHF
v_call: TRBV19; j_call: TRBJ2-2; d_call: .; clone_size: .; cdr3_nt: TGTGCCAGTAGTATCGGCGGATACGTCACCGGGGAGCTGTTTTTT; cdr3_aa: CASSIGGYVTGELFF
v_call: TRBV20-1; j_call: TRBJ2-2; d_call: TRBD2; clone_size: .; cdr3_nt: TGCAGTGCCTCTAAGCGGGAGTTCACCGGGGAGCTGTTTTTT; cdr3_aa: CSASKREFTGELFF
v_call: TRBV19; j_call: TRBJ1-1; d_call: .; clone_size: .; cdr3_nt: TGTGCCAGTAGTATGCCAGGGGCGAACACTGAAGCTTTCTTT; cdr3_aa: CASSMPGANTEAFF
v_call: TRBV6-4; j_call: TRBJ2-1; d_call: TRBD2; clone_size: .; cdr3_nt: TGTGCCAGCAGCAACGAAGGGAGGGGTGCCTACAATGAGCAGTTCTTC; cdr3_aa: CASSNEGRGAYNEQFF
v_call: TRBV3-1; j_call: TRBJ2-5; d_call: .; clone_size: .; cdr3_nt: TGTGCCAGCAGCCAGGACTCAGAGACCCAGTACTTC; cdr3_aa: CASSQDSETQYF
v_call: TRBV5-1; j_call: TRBJ2-5; d_call: .; clone_size: .; cdr3_nt: TGCGCCAGCAGCTTGGCCCCCGCTAGGGTTCAAGAGACCCAGTACTTC; cdr3_aa: CASSLAPARVQETQYF
v_call: TRBV28; j_call: TRBJ2-7; d_call: .; clone_size: .; cdr3_nt: TGTGCCAGCGGCTTTTCGGTGGGCGAGCAGTACTTC; cdr3_aa: CASGFSVGEQYF
v_call: TRBV11-2; j_call: TRBJ2-7; d_call: .; clone_size: .; cdr3_nt: TGTGCCAGCAGCACCAGTGTCTACGAGCAGTACTTC; cdr3_aa: CASSTSVYEQYF
v_call: TRBV7-9; j_call: TRBJ2-2; d_call: .; clone_size: .; cdr3_nt: TGTGCCAGCAGCTTGGCCCCACTTGAGCTGTTTTTT; cdr3_aa: CASSLAPLELFF
v_call: TRBV14; j_call: TRBJ2-1; d_call: TRBD2; clone_size: .; cdr3_nt: TGTGCCAGCAGCCTTCGACTAGCGGGAGTCATCAATGAGCAGTTCTTC; cdr3_aa: CASSLRLAGVINEQFF
v_call: TRBV20-1; j_call: TRBJ2-1; d_call: TRBD2; clone_size: .; cdr3_nt: TGCAGTGCTAGGGGACTAGCTGGGGTCAATGAGCAGTTCTTC; cdr3_aa: CSARGLAGVNEQFF
v_call: TRBV7-9; j_call: TRBJ2-7; d_call: .; clone_size: once; cdr3_nt: TGTGCCAGCAGCCTTTACCCCGGGGGATCCCCCGAGCAGTACTTC; cdr3_aa: CASSLYPGGSPEQYF
v_call: TRBV3-1; j_call: TRBJ2-7; d_call: TRBD2; clone_size: .; cdr3_nt: TGTGCCAGCAGCCAAAAAAGTGGACTAGTCACCGAGCAGTACTTC; cdr3_aa: CASSQKSGLVTEQYF